One sample yielded the 30 T cell receptor beta chains listed below, sequenced in a study of identical twins. TCRdb re-derived calls from the 5' RACE reads in MiXCR, one entry per CDR3 protein. The profile shows about 340,000 distinct CDR3 sequences, 12% of them singletons. In addition, the sample was reused for a study of yellow fever vaccine responses in identical twins.

Sequencing used CD8+ T cells sorted from blood. The source is a woman aged 18-29 years in good health.

The rearrangement links TRBV28 to TRBJ2-7; 7 bases are shared with TRBD2. With V trimmed by 7 bases and J by 3 bases, 6 bases remained unmatched. This CDR3 has 13 residues. The germline V gene encodes CDR1 MDHEN and CDR2 SYDVKM. CDR3 in amino acids: CASTLAELYEQYF. The CDR3 region has the DNA TGTGCCAGCACTCTAGCGGAGCTCTACGAGCAGTACTTC.

This clonotype has just a few counts. The DNA of the CDR3 is TGTGCCAGCAGCTTGGAATCCGGGTTCCATGAGCAGTTCTTC. Translated, it gives CASSLESGFHEQFF. This sequence joins TRBV5-5 and TRBJ2-1; no firm D call. CDR3 length: 14 residues. CDR1 is SGHKS and CDR2 is YYEKEE in the germline V gene (reference sequence). V lost 0 bases and J lost 8, with 12 bases in between. The full variable domain, completed using reference TRBV5-5 and TRBJ2-1, is DAGVTQSPTHLIKTRGQQVTLRCSPISGHKSVSWYQQVLGQGPQFIFQYYEKEERGRGNFPDRFSARQFPNYSSELNVNALLLGDSALYLCASSLESGFHEQFFGPGTRLTVL.

This clonotype was observed at least ten times. The rearrangement joins TRBV5-1 to TRBJ1-1; possibly TRBD1 for D (5 bases). CDR1 is SGHRS and CDR2 is YFSETQ in the germline V gene. Deletions cut 3 bases from V and 0 bases from J, with 15 bases between. The CDR3 consists of 16 residues. CDR3 sequence (DNA): TGCGCCAGCAGCTCGGGAAGAGGACACTTGAACACTGAAGCTTTCTTT. Residues: CASSSGRGHLNTEAFF.

Many counts were recorded for this clonotype. The CDR3 spells CASSQGGREQFF. CDR3 sequence (DNA): TGCGCCAGCAGCCAAGGGGGCAGGGAGCAGTTCTTC. J is TRBJ2-1 and V is TRBV4-1; D is possibly TRBD1 (5 bases). Germline loops: CDR1 MGHRA, CDR2 YSYEKL. This CDR3 region has 12 residues. The V end was cut by 1 base, the J end by 10 bases, with 8 bases between.

The V gene is TRBV7-6, the J gene TRBJ2-7; D is unresolved. The V end lost 5 bases, the J end lost 3 bases, and 11 bases lay between the germline ends. The CDR3 contains 13 residues. Looked up from germline, CDR1 is SGHVS and CDR2 is FNYEAQ. CDR3 coding DNA: TGTGCCAGCAGCCCCCTACCGAACTACGAGCAGTACTTC. The encoded protein is CASSPLPNYEQYF.

This clonotype was picked up a small number of times. DNA for the CDR3: TGTGCCAGCAGCCAAAGGTTCCGGGACAGGGTGAACACCGGGGAGCTGTTTTTT. It specifies CASSQRFRDRVNTGELFF. This chain links TRBV14 with TRBJ2-2, with 9 positions matching TRBD1. The ends lost 2 bases at V and 1 base at J; junction bases unmatched: 8. This CDR3 has 18 residues. Germline V gene sequence: CDR1 SGHDN, CDR2 FVKESK.

This clonotype was seen repeatedly, ten times or more. V is TRBV28 and J is TRBJ2-7; D unresolved. Trimming cost V 5 bases and J 2 bases, with 13 bases left between them. Germline loops: CDR1 MDHEN, CDR2 SYDVKM. The CDR3 has 14 residues. The CDR3 loop is CASSPLGITYEQYF. DNA for the CDR3: TGTGCCAGCAGTCCTCTAGGAATTACCTACGAGCAGTACTTC.

This clonotype was picked up many times. The chain combines TRBV4-1 with TRBJ2-7; D not certain. Germline V lookup: CDR1 MGHRA, CDR2 YSYEKL. This CDR3 is built from 13 residues. V was trimmed by 0 bases and J by 6 bases, leaving 9 bases between them. CDR3 sequence (DNA): TGCGCCAGCAGCCAAGAAGTAGCAGGCGAGCAGTACTTC. It translates to CASSQEVAGEQYF.

The gene calls are TRBV5-1 and TRBJ2-1, with 7 nucleotides matching TRBD1. CDR1 is SGHRS and CDR2 is YFSETQ in the germline V gene. Trimming removed 0 bases from V and 8 bases from J; junction bases left unmatched: 11. The CDR3 extends over 16 amino acids. Written as DNA, the CDR3 is TGCGCCAGCAGCTTGGTAGACAGGGTGGCTCTGGATGAGCAGTTCTTC. Its protein is CASSLVDRVALDEQFF.

The rearrangement links TRBV2 to TRBJ2-1; 10 nucleotides match TRBD1. Germline CDR1 and CDR2: SNHLY and FYNNEI. The CDR3 extends over 16 amino acids. The ends lost 5 bases at V and 7 bases at J; junction bases unmatched: 11. The chain's CDR3 is CASSPGTGEFWNEQFF. The CDR3 DNA reads as TGTGCCAGCAGTCCCGGGACAGGGGAATTTTGGAATGAGCAGTTCTTC.

This clonotype has just a few counts. The J gene is TRBJ1-2, the V gene TRBV9, with D perhaps matching TRBD1 (6 bases). CDR3 length: 13 residues. V lost 7 bases and J lost 6, with 16 bases in between. Germline V gene data show CDR1 as SGDLS and CDR2 as YYNGEE. The DNA for the CDR3 is TGTGCCAGCCGCCAGGGGATGACTGATGGCTACACCTTC. This translates into CASRQGMTDGYTF.

This clonotype has a handful of counts. The chain carries TRBV6-5 and TRBJ2-3; possible D gene TRBD2, 6 bases. Germline V gives CDR1 MNHEY, CDR2 SVGAGI. The V end was cut by 6 bases, the J end by 6 bases, with 10 bases between. This CDR3 is built from 12 residues. The CDR3 reads CASSHGGDTQYF. The CDR3 region has the DNA TGTGCCAGCAGCCACGGAGGGGATACGCAGTATTTT.

The table lists this clonotype with a few counts. J is TRBJ1-2 and V is TRBV9, with D uncertain. V dropped 0 bases and J dropped 6 bases, with 12 bases sitting between them. The CDR3 runs to 14 residues. In germline, CDR1 is SGDLS, CDR2 YYNGEE. The CDR3 DNA is TGTGCCAGCAGCGTAGATGGGGAAGTAGATGGCTACACCTTC. Translated: CASSVDGEVDGYTF.

The J gene is TRBJ2-1, the V gene TRBV6-1; TRBD2 might be the D (5 bases). The V and J ends lost 6 bases and 12 bases respectively, with 12 bases between them. Germline CDR1 reads MNHNS; CDR2 reads SASEGT. This CDR3 is built from 11 residues. The DNA of the CDR3 is TGTGCCAGCAGCGAGGGTCAGAGGCAGTTCTTC. This sequence encodes CASSEGQRQFF.

This clonotype appeared a few times. The chain is built from TRBV7-9 and TRBJ1-2; possible D gene TRBD1, 5 bases. The CDR3 extends over 17 amino acids. Trimming took 5 bases from V and 1 from J, leaving 20 bases between them. Germline V CDR1 and CDR2: SEHNR, FQNEAQ (reference sequence). The CDR3 spells CASSRGAGTESNYGYTF. The CDR3 region has the DNA TGTGCCAGCAGCCGAGGAGCCGGGACCGAGAGTAACTATGGCTACACCTTC.

This clonotype occurred a few times. The chain combines TRBV6-1 with TRBJ2-7, with a weak D call TRBD1 (6 bases). The germline V and J ends were trimmed by 10 bases and 7 bases, with 17 bases remaining between them. The germline gives CDR1 MNHNS, CDR2 SASEGT. The CDR3 length is 12 residues. The CDR3, as DNA: TGTGCCACCGGGACACAATTGGGGGAGCAGTACGTC. Protein sequence: CATGTQLGEQYV.

This clonotype was seen only a few times. The rearrangement links TRBV20-1 to TRBJ2-7, with 9 positions matching TRBD2. The junction had 14 bases not matched to a gene; V was cut back by 0 bases and J by 2 bases. From germline, CDR1 is DFQATT and CDR2 SNEGSKA (reference sequence). This CDR3 is built from 18 residues. As DNA, the CDR3 is TGCAGTGCTAGAGATCAGGCGGGAGGGCCGCGGGGAACCTACGAGCAGTACTTC. This sequence encodes CSARDQAGGPRGTYEQYF.

The V call is TRBV12-3 or TRBV12-4, the J call TRBJ2-1; maybe TRBD1 (5 bases). Trimming took 6 bases from V and 6 from J, leaving 12 bases between them. The CDR3 length is 13 residues. For the CDR3, the DNA is TGTGCCAGCAGCCCGGACACCTTCAATGAGCAGTTCTTC. Translated, it gives CASSPDTFNEQFF.

This chain uses TRBV2 with TRBJ2-1; 10 nucleotides match TRBD2. Germline V gene data show CDR1 as SNHLY and CDR2 as FYNNEI. This CDR3 spans 15 amino acids. V was clipped by 4 bases and J by 5 bases; unmatched bases: 5. CDR3 coding DNA: TGTGCCAGCAGTGTTGTAGCGGGGGGACACAATGAGCAGTTCTTC. It codes for CASSVVAGGHNEQFF.

The chain joins TRBV20-1 to TRBJ2-5, with 8 bases fitting TRBD2. Germline-derived CDR1 and CDR2 are DFQATT and SNEGSKA (reference sequence). The CDR3 is 14 amino acids. After removal of 3 bases from V and 5 bases from J, the junction contained 8 bases not matched to a gene. In DNA, the CDR3 is TGCAGTGCTAGGGGACTAGACCCGAGGGAGACCCAGTACTTC. Residues: CSARGLDPRETQYF.

This clonotype was observed a handful of times. The junction departs from germline at one end; a sequencing error may be responsible. The chain employs TRBV2 and TRBJ2-7, with D possibly TRBD1 on 6 matching bases. CDR3 length: 9 residues. Per germline, CDR1 SNHLY and CDR2 FYNNEI. CDR3 region: CASSQGQIF. CDR3 sequence (DNA): TGTGCCAGCAGCCAAGGACAGATCTTC.

The rearrangement joins TRBV12-3 or TRBV12-4 to TRBJ1-3; the match to TRBD1 covers 7 bases. The CDR3 contains 14 residues. After removal of 7 bases from V and 1 base from J, the junction contained 4 bases not matched to a gene. CDR3 region: CASTQGGSGNTIYF. The CDR3 coding sequence is TGTGCCAGCACCCAGGGGGGGTCTGGAAACACCATATATTTT.

In its sample, this clonotype was seen a few times. This sequence joins TRBV5-5 and TRBJ2-3, with 9 positions matching TRBD1. Germline V gene lookup returns CDR1 SGHKS and CDR2 YYEKEE (reference sequence). V lost 1 base and J lost 4; bases outside the gene matches: 7. This CDR3 contains 16 residues. The CDR3 is CASSLFSGQGSDTQYF. As DNA, the CDR3 is TGTGCCAGCAGCTTGTTTTCAGGACAGGGGTCAGATACGCAGTATTTT.

This clonotype was detected only a few times. The CDR3 nucleotides are TGTGCCAGCAGCTTGGGGGTGGAGGGCGAGCAGTACTTC. As protein: CASSLGVEGEQYF. The chain combines TRBV7-9 with TRBJ2-7, with D perhaps TRBD2 (6 bases). This CDR3 comprises 13 residues. Trimming stripped 3 bases from V and 6 bases from J, with 12 bases between. Germline-derived CDR1 and CDR2 are SEHNR and FQNEAQ (reference sequence).

The gene calls are TRBV6-2 or TRBV6-3 and TRBJ2-7; 10 bases match TRBD2. Germline CDR1 MNHEY, CDR2 SVGEGT. This CDR3 comprises 15 residues. Trimming cost V 0 bases and J 7 bases; bases outside gene matches: 6. CDR3 region: CASSYSSSGSREQYF. CDR3 DNA: TGTGCCAGCAGTTACTCCTCTAGCGGGAGCCGAGAGCAGTACTTC.

The rearrangement joins TRBV4-1 to TRBJ2-1; D unclear. The CDR3 runs to 17 residues. Germline values: CDR1 MGHRA, CDR2 YSYEKL. The V end was cut by 1 base, the J end by 0 bases, with 13 bases between. The CDR3 DNA reads TGCGCCAGCAGCCAAGGTTCAACGGATAGCTCCTACAATGAGCAGTTCTTC. Amino acid sequence: CASSQGSTDSSYNEQFF.

This clonotype was found many times. V gene TRBV10-3 combines with J gene TRBJ2-7; D uncertain. CDR1 is ENHRY, CDR2 SYGVKD, per germline. Between the trimmed V and J ends, which lost 0 bases and 7 bases, there was a span of 4 bases. This CDR3 spans 11 amino acids. CDR3 bases: TGTGCCATCAGTGAGTCGTGGGAGCAGTACTTC. It translates to CAISESWEQYF.

This chain uses TRBV28 with TRBJ2-7; 8 bases agree with TRBD1. The CDR3 contains 17 residues. The ends lost 3 bases at V and 3 bases at J; junction bases unmatched: 13. Looked up from germline, CDR1 is MDHEN and CDR2 is SYDVKM. CDR3 coding DNA: TGTGCCAGCAGTTTTCGGGGGACAGGTAGGGACGGCTACGAGCAGTACGTC. Amino acids: CASSFRGTGRDGYEQYV.

The chain employs TRBV27 and TRBJ1-1, with TRBD1 identical over 7 bases. The length of the CDR3 is 13 residues. Per germline, CDR1 MNHEY and CDR2 SMNVEV (reference sequence). Germline trimming cut 5 bases from V and 4 bases from J; bases unmatched to any gene: 4. The CDR3 sequence is CASSHDRVTEAFF. The CDR3 region has the DNA TGTGCCAGCAGTCACGACAGGGTCACTGAAGCTTTCTTT.

This clonotype was picked up a small number of times. V is TRBV12-3 or TRBV12-4 and J is TRBJ2-3, with TRBD2 as a possible D gene (5 bases). V was clipped by 1 base and J by 6 bases, with 11 bases between them. The CDR3 is 14 amino acids. DNA for the CDR3: TGTGCCAGCAGTTTAGGGTTGGGAGCTGATACGCAGTATTTT. It codes for CASSLGLGADTQYF.